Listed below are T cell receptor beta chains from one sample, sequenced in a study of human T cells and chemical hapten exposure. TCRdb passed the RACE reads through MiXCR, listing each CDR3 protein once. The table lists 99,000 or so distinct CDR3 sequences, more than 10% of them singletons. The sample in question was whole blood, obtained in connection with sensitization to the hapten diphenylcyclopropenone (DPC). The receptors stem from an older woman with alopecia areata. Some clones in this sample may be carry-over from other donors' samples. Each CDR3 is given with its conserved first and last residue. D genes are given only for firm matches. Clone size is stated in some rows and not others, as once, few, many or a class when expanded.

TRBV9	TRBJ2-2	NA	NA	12	CASKLRDGELFF	TGTGCCAGCAAATTGAGGGACGGGGAGCTGTTTTTT
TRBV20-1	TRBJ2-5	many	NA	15	CSARGGSARQETQYF	TGCAGTGCCCGGGGTGGGTCAGCGCGCCAAGAGACCCAGTACTTC
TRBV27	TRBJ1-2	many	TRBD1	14	CASSLRQGNHGYTF	TGTGCCAGCAGTTTAAGACAGGGAAACCATGGCTACACCTTC
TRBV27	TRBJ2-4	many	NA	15	CASSWQALAKNIQYF	TGTGCCAGCAGTTGGCAGGCACTTGCCAAAAACATTCAGTACTTC
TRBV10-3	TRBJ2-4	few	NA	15	CAISDSRGASYIQYF	TGTGCCATCAGTGATAGCCGGGGGGCGAGTTACATTCAGTACTTC
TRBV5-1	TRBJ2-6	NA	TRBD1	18	CASSRSDRGITGANVLTF	TGCGCCAGCAGCAGGTCGGACAGGGGCATAACTGGGGCCAACGTCCTGACTTTC
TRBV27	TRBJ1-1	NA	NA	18	CASSFRARRGGLNTEAFF	TGTGCCAGCAGTTTCAGGGCTCGAAGGGGGGGGCTGAACACTGAAGCTTTCTTT
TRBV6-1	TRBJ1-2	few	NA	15	CASSENWQGGFGYTF	TGTGCCAGCAGTGAAAACTGGCAGGGCGGATTTGGCTACACCTTC
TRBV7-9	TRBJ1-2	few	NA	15	CASSLALRGFGGYTF	TGTGCCAGCAGCTTAGCCCTAAGGGGTTTTGGGGGCTACACCTTC
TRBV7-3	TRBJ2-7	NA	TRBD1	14	CASTPGTGPYEQYF	TGTGCCAGCACCCCCGGGACAGGGCCGTACGAGCAGTACTTC
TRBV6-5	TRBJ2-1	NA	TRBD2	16	CASSDNTGGLLGEQFF	TGTGCCAGCAGCGATAATACGGGGGGGCTTCTTGGTGAGCAGTTCTTC
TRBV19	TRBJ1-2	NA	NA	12	CASRERSHGYTF	TGTGCCAGCAGGGAAAGGAGCCATGGCTACACCTTC
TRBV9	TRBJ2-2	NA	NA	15	CASSVEPGPHGELFF	TGTGCCAGCAGCGTAGAACCAGGACCGCACGGGGAGCTGTTTTTT
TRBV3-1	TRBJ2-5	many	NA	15	CASSQGNGNQETQYF	TGTGCCAGCAGCCAGGGAAACGGAAACCAAGAGACCCAGTACTTC
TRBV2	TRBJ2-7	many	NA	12	CASRDRSYEQYF	TGTGCCAGCAGGGACAGAAGCTACGAGCAGTACTTC
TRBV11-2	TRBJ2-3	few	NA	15	CASSLDKGITDTQYF	TGTGCCAGCAGCTTAGACAAGGGGATAACCGATACGCAGTATTTT
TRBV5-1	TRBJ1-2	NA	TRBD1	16	CASSPGQGKRNYGYTF	TGCGCCAGCAGCCCGGGACAGGGGAAGCGGAACTATGGCTACACCTTC
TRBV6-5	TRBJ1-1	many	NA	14	CASSRHQGNTEAFF	TGTGCCAGCAGTCGGCACCAGGGTAACACTGAAGCTTTCTTT
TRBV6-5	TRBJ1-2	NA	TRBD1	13	CASRPGGPYGYTF	TGTGCCAGCAGGCCAGGGGGCCCCTATGGCTACACCTTC
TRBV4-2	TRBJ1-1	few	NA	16	CASSQDLSGRLTEAFF	TGTGCCAGCAGCCAAGATCTATCGGGGCGGTTGACTGAAGCTTTCTTT
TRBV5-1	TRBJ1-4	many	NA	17	CASSPQPGGGTNEKLFF	TGCGCCAGCAGCCCACAGCCCGGAGGGGGGACTAATGAAAAACTGTTTTTT
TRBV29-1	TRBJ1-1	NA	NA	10	CSTPDAEAFF	TGCAGCACACCGGACGCTGAAGCTTTCTTT
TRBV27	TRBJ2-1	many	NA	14	CASSLYQGGNEQFF	TGTGCCAGCAGTTTATACCAGGGTGGCAATGAGCAGTTCTTC
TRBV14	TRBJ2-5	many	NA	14	CASSRQSKGETQYF	TGTGCCAGCAGTCGACAGTCTAAGGGAGAGACCCAGTACTTC
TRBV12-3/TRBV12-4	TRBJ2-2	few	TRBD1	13	CASSGQGAGELFF	TGTGCCAGCAGCGGACAGGGGGCTGGGGAGCTGTTTTTT
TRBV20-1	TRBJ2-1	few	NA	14	CSASHGDAIFPQFF	TGCAGTGCTAGTCACGGGGACGCCATTTTTCCGCAGTTCTTC
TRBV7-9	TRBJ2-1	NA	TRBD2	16	CASSSPGSGGADEQFF	TGTGCCAGCAGCTCCCCCGGTAGCGGGGGGGCCGATGAGCAGTTCTTC
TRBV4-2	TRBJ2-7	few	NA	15	CASSQISGRSYEQYF	TGTGCCAGCAGCCAAATCTCGGGTCGCTCCTACGAGCAGTACTTC
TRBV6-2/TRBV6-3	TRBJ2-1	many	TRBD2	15	CASSWSSGVYNEQFF	TGTGCCAGCAGTTGGTCTAGCGGGGTTTACAATGAGCAGTTCTTC
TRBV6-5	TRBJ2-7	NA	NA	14	CASSYQGTNYEQYF	TGTGCCAGCAGTTATCAGGGGACAAATTACGAGCAGTACTTC
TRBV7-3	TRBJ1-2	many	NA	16	CASSTTGTPGGYGYTF	TGTGCCAGCAGCACAACCGGGACACCCGGAGGCTATGGCTACACCTTC
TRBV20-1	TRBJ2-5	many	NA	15	CSARDPKRTPETQYF	TGCAGTGCTAGAGATCCCAAGCGGACACCAGAGACCCAGTACTTC
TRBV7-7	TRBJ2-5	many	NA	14	CASSLGAGQVTQYF	TGTGCTAGCAGCTTAGGGGCAGGGCAAGTAACCCAGTACTTC
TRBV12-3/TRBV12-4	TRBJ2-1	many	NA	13	CASSLVLGGLGVF	TGTGCCAGCAGTTTAGTTCTCGGGGGCCTCGGGGTCTTC
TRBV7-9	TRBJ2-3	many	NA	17	CASSLLLLTKSTDTQYF	TGTGCCAGCAGCTTACTCCTCTTGACAAAAAGCACAGATACGCAGTATTTT
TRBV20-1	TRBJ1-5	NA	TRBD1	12	CSAQTGNQPQHF	TGCAGTGCACAGACAGGGAATCAGCCCCAGCATTTT
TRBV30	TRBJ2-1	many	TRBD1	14	CAWSVRRGRNEQFF	TGTGCCTGGAGTGTACGCAGGGGGCGGAATGAGCAGTTCTTC
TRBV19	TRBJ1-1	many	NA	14	CASSSHRMNTEAFF	TGTGCCAGTAGTTCTCATAGGATGAACACTGAAGCTTTCTTT
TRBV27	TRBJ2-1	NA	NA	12	CASSSTSHEQFF	TGTGCCAGCAGTTCTACTAGTCATGAGCAGTTCTTC
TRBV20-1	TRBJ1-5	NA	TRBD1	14	CSAINDRVDQPQHF	TGCAGTGCTATAAACGACAGGGTAGATCAGCCCCAGCATTTT
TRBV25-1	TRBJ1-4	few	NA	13	CASRTAPHEKLFF	TGTGCCAGCAGGACAGCTCCTCATGAAAAACTGTTTTTT
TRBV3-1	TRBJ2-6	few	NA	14	CASSHLSGANVLTF	TGTGCCAGCAGCCACTTATCTGGGGCCAACGTCCTGACTTTC
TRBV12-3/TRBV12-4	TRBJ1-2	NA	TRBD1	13	CASSSGQGQGYTF	TGTGCCAGCAGTTCCGGACAGGGTCAGGGCTACACCTTC
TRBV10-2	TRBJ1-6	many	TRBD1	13	CASSGTGVSPLHF	TGCGCCAGCAGTGGGACAGGGGTCTCACCCCTCCACTTT